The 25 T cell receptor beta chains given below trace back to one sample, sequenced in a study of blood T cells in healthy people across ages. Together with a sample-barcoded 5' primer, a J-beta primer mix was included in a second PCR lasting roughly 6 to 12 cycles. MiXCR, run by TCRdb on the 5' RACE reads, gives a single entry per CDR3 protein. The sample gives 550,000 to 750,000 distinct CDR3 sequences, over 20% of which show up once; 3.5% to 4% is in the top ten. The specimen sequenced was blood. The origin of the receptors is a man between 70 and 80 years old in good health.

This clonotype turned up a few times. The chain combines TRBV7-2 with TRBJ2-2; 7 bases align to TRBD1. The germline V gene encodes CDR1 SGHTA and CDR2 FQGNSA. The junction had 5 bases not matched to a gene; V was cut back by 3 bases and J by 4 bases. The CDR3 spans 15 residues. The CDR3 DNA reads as TGTGCCAGCAGCTTTGTGGGACAGAGCACCGGGGAGCTGTTTTTT. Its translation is CASSFVGQSTGELFF.

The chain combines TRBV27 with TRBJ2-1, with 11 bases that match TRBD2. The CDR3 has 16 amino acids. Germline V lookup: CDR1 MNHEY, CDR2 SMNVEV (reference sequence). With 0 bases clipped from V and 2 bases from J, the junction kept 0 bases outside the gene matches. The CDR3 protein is CASSLSGLAAYNEQFF. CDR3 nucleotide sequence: TGTGCCAGCAGTTTATCGGGACTAGCGGCCTACAATGAGCAGTTCTTC.

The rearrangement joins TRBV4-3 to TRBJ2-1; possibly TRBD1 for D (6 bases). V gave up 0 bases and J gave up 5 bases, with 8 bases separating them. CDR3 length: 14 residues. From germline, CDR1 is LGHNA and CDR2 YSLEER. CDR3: CASSQESGDNEQFF. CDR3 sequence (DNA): TGCGCCAGCAGCCAAGAATCAGGGGACAATGAGCAGTTCTTC.

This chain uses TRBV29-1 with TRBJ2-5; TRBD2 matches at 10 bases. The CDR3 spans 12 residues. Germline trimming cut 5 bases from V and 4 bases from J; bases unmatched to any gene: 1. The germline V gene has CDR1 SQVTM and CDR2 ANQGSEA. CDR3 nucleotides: TGCAGCGTTCGGACTAGCGGAGAGACCCAGTACTTC. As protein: CSVRTSGETQYF.

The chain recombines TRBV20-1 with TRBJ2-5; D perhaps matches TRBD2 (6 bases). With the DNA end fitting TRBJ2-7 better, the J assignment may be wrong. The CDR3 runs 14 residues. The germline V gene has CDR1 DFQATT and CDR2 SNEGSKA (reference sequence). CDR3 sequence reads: CSASSSGFSYEQYF. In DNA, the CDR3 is TGCAGTGCTAGTTCAAGCGGGTTCTCCTACGAGCAGTACTTC.

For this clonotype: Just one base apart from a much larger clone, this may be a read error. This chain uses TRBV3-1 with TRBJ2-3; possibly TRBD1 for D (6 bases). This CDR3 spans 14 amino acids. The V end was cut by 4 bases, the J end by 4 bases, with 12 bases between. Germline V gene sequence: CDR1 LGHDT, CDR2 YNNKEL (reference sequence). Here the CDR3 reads CASSLGTPADTQYF. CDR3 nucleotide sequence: TGTGCCAGCAGCCTTGGGACACCCGCAGATACGCAGTATTTT.

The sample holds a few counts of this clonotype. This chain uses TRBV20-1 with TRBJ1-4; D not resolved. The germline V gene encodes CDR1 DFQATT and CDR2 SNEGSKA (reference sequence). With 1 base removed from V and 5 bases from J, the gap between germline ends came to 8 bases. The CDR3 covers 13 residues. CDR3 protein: CSARGVVNEKLFF. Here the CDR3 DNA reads TGCAGTGCTAGAGGGGTGGTCAATGAAAAACTGTTTTTT.

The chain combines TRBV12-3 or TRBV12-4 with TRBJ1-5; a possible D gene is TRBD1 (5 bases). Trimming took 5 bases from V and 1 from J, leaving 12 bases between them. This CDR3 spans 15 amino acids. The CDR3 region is CASSGTAGSNQPQHF. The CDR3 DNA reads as TGTGCCAGCAGTGGGACCGCGGGGAGCAATCAGCCCCAGCATTTT.

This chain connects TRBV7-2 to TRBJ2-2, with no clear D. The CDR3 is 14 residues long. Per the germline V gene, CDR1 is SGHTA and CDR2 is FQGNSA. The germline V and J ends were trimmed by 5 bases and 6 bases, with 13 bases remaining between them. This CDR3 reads CASSPTWMAGELFF. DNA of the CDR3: TGTGCCAGCAGCCCCACCTGGATGGCCGGGGAGCTGTTTTTT.

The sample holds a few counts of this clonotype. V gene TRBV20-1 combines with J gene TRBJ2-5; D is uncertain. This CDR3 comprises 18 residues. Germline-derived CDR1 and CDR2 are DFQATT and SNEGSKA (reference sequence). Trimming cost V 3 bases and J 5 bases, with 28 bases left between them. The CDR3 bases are TGCAGTGCTAGGACCGTTTTACTACCTTCTACCATTGGGGAGACCCAGTACTTC. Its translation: CSARTVLLPSTIGETQYF.

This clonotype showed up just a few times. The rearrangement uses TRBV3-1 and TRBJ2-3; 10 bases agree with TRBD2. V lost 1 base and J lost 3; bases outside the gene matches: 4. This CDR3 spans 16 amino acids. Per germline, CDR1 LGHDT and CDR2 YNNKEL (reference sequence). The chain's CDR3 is CASSQGSSGSTDTQYF. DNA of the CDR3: TGTGCCAGCAGCCAAGGGTCTAGCGGGAGTACAGATACGCAGTATTTT.

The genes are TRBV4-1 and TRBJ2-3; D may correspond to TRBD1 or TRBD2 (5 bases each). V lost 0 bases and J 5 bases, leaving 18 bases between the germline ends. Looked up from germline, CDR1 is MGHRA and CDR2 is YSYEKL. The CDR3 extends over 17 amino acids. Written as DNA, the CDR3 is TGCGCCAGCAGCCAAGATCTAATTCAGGGAGCCCAAGATACGCAGTATTTT. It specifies CASSQDLIQGAQDTQYF.

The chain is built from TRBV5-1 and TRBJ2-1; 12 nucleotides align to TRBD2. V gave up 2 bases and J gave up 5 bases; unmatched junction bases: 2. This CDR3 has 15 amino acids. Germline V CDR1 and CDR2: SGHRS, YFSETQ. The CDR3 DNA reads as TGCGCCAGCAGCTTCCTAGCGGGAGGGGACAATGAGCAGTTCTTC. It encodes CASSFLAGGDNEQFF.

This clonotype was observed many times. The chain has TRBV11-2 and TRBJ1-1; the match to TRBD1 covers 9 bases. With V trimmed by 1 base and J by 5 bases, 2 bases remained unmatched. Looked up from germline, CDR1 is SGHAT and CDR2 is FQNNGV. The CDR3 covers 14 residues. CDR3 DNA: TGTGCCAGCAGCTTAGGGGGACAGGGTACTGAAGCTTTCTTT. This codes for CASSLGGQGTEAFF.

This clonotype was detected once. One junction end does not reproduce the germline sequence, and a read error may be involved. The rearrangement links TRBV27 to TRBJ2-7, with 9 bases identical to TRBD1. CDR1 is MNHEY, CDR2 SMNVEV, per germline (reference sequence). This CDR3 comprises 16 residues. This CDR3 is CVSSTPGTGKRYEQYF. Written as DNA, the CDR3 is TGTGTCAGCAGTACGCCAGGGACAGGGAAACGTTACGAGCAGTACTTC.

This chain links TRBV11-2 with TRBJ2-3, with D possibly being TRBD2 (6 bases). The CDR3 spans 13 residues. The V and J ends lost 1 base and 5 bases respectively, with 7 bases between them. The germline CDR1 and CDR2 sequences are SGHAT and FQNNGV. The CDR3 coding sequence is TGTGCCAGCAGCTTAGGGGGACTAGATACGCAGTATTTT. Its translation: CASSLGGLDTQYF.

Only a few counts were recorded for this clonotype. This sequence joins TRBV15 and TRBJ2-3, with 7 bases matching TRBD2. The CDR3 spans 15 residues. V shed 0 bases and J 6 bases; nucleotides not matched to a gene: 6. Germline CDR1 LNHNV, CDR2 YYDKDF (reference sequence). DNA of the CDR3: TGTGCCACCAGCAGAGATGGCGGGAGTCTCGATACGCAGTATTTT. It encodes CATSRDGGSLDTQYF.

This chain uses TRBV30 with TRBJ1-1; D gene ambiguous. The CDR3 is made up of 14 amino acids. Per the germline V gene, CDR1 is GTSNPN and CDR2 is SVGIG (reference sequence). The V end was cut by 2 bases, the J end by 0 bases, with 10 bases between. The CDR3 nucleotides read TGTGCCTGGAGTCAGATTTCAATGAACACTGAAGCTTTCTTT. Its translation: CAWSQISMNTEAFF.

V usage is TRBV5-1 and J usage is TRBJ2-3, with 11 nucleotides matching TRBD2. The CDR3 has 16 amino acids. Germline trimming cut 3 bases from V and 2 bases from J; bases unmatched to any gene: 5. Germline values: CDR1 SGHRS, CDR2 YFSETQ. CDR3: CASSSGTSGYTDTQYF. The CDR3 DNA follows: TGCGCCAGCAGCTCTGGGACTAGCGGCTACACAGATACGCAGTATTTT.

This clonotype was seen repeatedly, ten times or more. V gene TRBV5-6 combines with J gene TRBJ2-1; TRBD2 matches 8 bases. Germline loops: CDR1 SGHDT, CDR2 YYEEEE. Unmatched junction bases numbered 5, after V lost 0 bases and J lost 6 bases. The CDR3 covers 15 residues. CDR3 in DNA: TGTGCCAGCAGCTTGGGTCTAGCGGGCACCAATGAGCAGTTCTTC. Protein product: CASSLGLAGTNEQFF.

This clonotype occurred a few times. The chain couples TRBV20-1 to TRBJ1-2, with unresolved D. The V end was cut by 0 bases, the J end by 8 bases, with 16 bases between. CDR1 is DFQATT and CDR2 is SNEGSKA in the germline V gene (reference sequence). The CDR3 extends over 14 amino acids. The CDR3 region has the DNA TGCAGTGCTAGAGATGAGGGCCAGAAGAAAGGCTACACCTTC. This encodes CSARDEGQKKGYTF.

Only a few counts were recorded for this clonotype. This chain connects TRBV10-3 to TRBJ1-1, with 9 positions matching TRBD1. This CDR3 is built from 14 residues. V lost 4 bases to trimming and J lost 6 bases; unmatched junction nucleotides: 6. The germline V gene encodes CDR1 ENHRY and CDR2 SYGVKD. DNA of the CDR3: TGTGCCATCAGTGGGGACAGGGTGGTCTCTGAAGCTTTCTTT. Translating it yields CAISGDRVVSEAFF.

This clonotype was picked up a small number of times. CDR3 DNA sequence: TGCGCCAGCAGCCAAGAAGTTGGCACGCAAATACAATACGAGCAGTACTTC. Amino acid sequence: CASSQEVGTQIQYEQYF. The chain couples TRBV4-1 to TRBJ2-1; no definite D call. The end of the DNA aligns better with TRBJ2-7, so the J call may be wrong. This CDR3 region has 17 residues. Germline values: CDR1 MGHRA, CDR2 YSYEKL.

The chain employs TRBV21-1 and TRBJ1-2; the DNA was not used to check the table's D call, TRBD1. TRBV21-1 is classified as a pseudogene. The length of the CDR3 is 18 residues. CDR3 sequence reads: CASSKGGYVPWTDYGYTF. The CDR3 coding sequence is TGTGCCAGCAGCAAAGGGGGATACGTTCCTTGGACAGACTATGGCTACACCTTC.

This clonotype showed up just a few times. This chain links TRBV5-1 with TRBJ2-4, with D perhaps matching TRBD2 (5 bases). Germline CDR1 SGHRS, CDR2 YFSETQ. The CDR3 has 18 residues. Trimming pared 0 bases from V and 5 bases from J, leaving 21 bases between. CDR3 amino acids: CASSLEGWGAQIQNIQYF. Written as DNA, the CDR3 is TGCGCCAGCAGCTTGGAAGGGTGGGGAGCCCAGATCCAAAACATTCAGTACTTC.